The rows below give T cell receptor beta chains drawn from one sample of a study of shared clonotypes between healthy human individuals. Only in-frame clones appear in the TCRdb table, and some are missing; sequencing was by immunoSEQ multiplex PCR. Of about 2.1 million clones in the sample, roughly 95% were seen once. The sample consisted of naive CD8+ T cells from PBMCs. The receptor source for this set is a man between 18 and 35 years old in good health. Some clones in this sample may be carry-over from other donors' samples. CDR3s include the opening cysteine and the closing phenylalanine or tryptophan. The D gene is left open where the match is weak. Rows give clone size only sometimes, using once, few, many, or a class for an expanded clone.

v_call,j_call,d_call,clone_size,cdr3_aa,cdr3_nt
TRBV28,TRBJ2-7,TRBD2,NA,CASRDKRGYSYEQYF,TGTGCCAGCAGAGATAAGCGGGGGTACTCCTACGAGCAGTACTTC
TRBV20-1,TRBJ1-1,NA,NA,CSAREEAEAFF,TGCAGTGCTAGAGAAGAGGCGGAAGCTTTCTTT
TRBV7-6,TRBJ2-1,TRBD1,NA,CASSLGFRQGRYNEQFF,TGTGCCAGCAGCTTAGGGTTCAGACAGGGTCGCTACAATGAGCAGTTCTTC
TRBV7-3,TRBJ2-2,NA,NA,CASSPEVATGELFF,TGTGCCAGCAGCCCCGAAGTGGCCACCGGGGAGCTGTTTTTT
TRBV9,TRBJ1-1,TRBD1,few,CASSGSTGRPEAFF,TGTGCCAGCAGCGGTTCGACAGGGCGACCTGAAGCTTTCTTT
TRBV7-9,TRBJ2-1,TRBD2,NA,CASSLPGGTSGRNEQFF,TGTGCCAGCAGCTTACCGGGTGGGACTAGCGGGAGGAATGAGCAGTTCTTC
TRBV5-1,TRBJ1-1,NA,NA,CASTPDRNTEAFF,TGCGCCAGCACCCCCGACCGGAACACTGAAGCTTTCTTT
TRBV6-1,TRBJ2-7,TRBD1,NA,CASSEGQGSYEQYF,TGTGCCAGCAGTGAGGGACAGGGGAGCTACGAGCAGTACTTC
TRBV7-2,TRBJ1-5,NA,NA,CASSYRVVNQPQHF,TGTGCCAGCAGCTACAGGGTCGTCAATCAGCCCCAGCATTTT
TRBV29-1,TRBJ2-7,TRBD1,NA,CSSGGLSYEQYF,TGCTCCTCAGGGGGCCTTTCCTACGAGCAGTACTTC
TRBV28,TRBJ1-2,NA,NA,CASSPIAGINSNYGYTF,TGTGCCAGCAGTCCTATAGCGGGGATTAATTCTAACTATGGCTACACCTTC
TRBV6-6,TRBJ2-7,TRBD2,NA,CASSDRDYSYEQYF,TGTGCCAGCAGTGACCGGGACTATTCGTACGAGCAGTACTTC
TRBV9,TRBJ2-5,TRBD1,NA,CASSSRDRGQETQYF,TGTGCCAGCAGCTCACGGGACAGGGGGCAGGAGACCCAGTACTTC
TRBV7-6,TRBJ1-4,NA,NA,CASSPSPAEGEKLFF,TGTGCCAGCAGCCCTAGCCCAGCGGAGGGTGAAAAACTGTTTTTT
TRBV6-5,TRBJ1-2,NA,NA,CASSYSEGNGHGYTF,TGTGCCAGCAGTTACTCTGAGGGAAACGGCCATGGCTACACCTTC
TRBV28,TRBJ1-5,NA,NA,CASRGGVWDDQPQHF,TGTGCCAGCAGAGGAGGGGTCTGGGACGATCAGCCCCAGCATTTT
TRBV29-1,TRBJ2-1,TRBD2,NA,CSVATGLAEQFF,TGCAGCGTTGCGACGGGACTAGCGGAGCAGTTCTTC
TRBV11-2,TRBJ2-1,NA,NA,CASSPGAGASYNEQFF,TGTGCCAGCAGCCCCGGGGCGGGGGCCTCCTACAATGAGCAGTTCTTC
TRBV7-3,TRBJ2-1,TRBD2,NA,CASSLGTRPAEQFF,TGTGCCAGCAGCCTCGGGACTAGACCAGCTGAGCAGTTCTTC
TRBV19,TRBJ2-1,NA,NA,CASSLGGYEQFF,TGTGCCAGTAGTCTCGGAGGGTATGAGCAGTTCTTC
TRBV13,TRBJ2-1,TRBD2,NA,CASSPMGMVAGGYNEQFF,TGTGCCAGCAGCCCCATGGGGATGGTAGCGGGAGGGTACAATGAGCAGTTCTTC
TRBV10-2,TRBJ1-1,NA,NA,CASSEGKDRGWNTEAFF,TGCGCCAGCAGTGAGGGGAAGGACAGAGGTTGGAACACTGAAGCTTTCTTT
TRBV7-8,TRBJ2-7,NA,NA,CASSSGHHYEQYF,TGTGCCAGCAGCTCGGGACACCACTACGAGCAGTACTTC
TRBV27,TRBJ2-1,TRBD1,NA,CASSLSPGTGDYNEQFF,TGTGCCAGCAGTTTATCGCCCGGGACAGGGGACTACAATGAGCAGTTCTTC
TRBV27,TRBJ2-3,NA,NA,CASSLRGTQYF,TGTGCCAGCAGTTTACGGGGTACGCAGTATTTT
TRBV2,TRBJ2-3,TRBD2,NA,CASRAGTSVADTQYF,TGTGCCAGCAGGGCCGGGACTAGCGTAGCAGATACGCAGTATTTT
TRBV6-1,TRBJ1-2,TRBD1,NA,CASSGDSGGPYGYTF,TGTGCCAGCAGTGGAGACTCAGGGGGCCCCTATGGCTACACCTTC
TRBV27,TRBJ2-1,TRBD2,NA,CASRRIPGLAGNEQFF,TGTGCCAGCAGAAGAATTCCGGGACTAGCGGGCAATGAGCAGTTCTTC
TRBV9,TRBJ2-6,NA,NA,CASSVLSGANVLTF,TGTGCCAGCAGCGTACTATCTGGGGCCAACGTCCTGACTTTC
TRBV5-5,TRBJ2-3,NA,NA,CASILVLTDTQYF,TGTGCCAGCATACTTGTACTCACAGATACGCAGTATTTT
TRBV27,TRBJ2-1,TRBD2,NA,CASSFSAGELYNEQFF,TGTGCCAGCAGTTTTTCAGCGGGAGAACTCTACAATGAGCAGTTCTTC
TRBV28,TRBJ2-7,TRBD2,once,CASSLRLAVSYEQYF,TGTGCCAGCAGTTTGAGGCTAGCGGTGTCCTACGAGCAGTACTTC
TRBV9,TRBJ2-7,NA,NA,CASSVGRTSYEQYF,TGTGCCAGCAGCGTAGGAAGGACTTCCTACGAGCAGTACTTC
TRBV7-9,TRBJ2-7,NA,NA,CASSTRGLYEQYF,TGTGCCAGCAGCACGCGAGGGCTCTACGAGCAGTACTTC
TRBV2,TRBJ1-2,NA,NA,CASKAKSSYTF,TGTGCCAGTAAGGCGAAAAGTTCGTACACCTTC
TRBV13,TRBJ2-2,TRBD2,NA,CASSSWDSPGLAGDGELFF,TGTGCCAGCAGCTCCTGGGACTCCCCTGGGCTAGCGGGAGACGGGGAGCTGTTTTTT
TRBV12-2,TRBJ2-5,NA,NA,CASRLEKATSQETQYF,TGTGCAAGTCGCTTAGAGAAGGCCACCAGCCAAGAGACCCAGTACTTC
TRBV4-2,TRBJ2-1,NA,NA,CASSQPTSRVDEQFF,TGTGCCAGCAGCCAGCCCACGTCGAGGGTTGATGAGCAGTTCTTC
TRBV28,TRBJ1-5,NA,NA,CASSPLEGWSNQPQHF,TGTGCCAGCAGTCCCTTGGAAGGATGGAGCAATCAGCCCCAGCATTTT
TRBV4-3,TRBJ2-3,TRBD2,NA,CASSQLTSGSSTQYF,TGCGCCAGCAGCCAACTGACTAGCGGGAGTTCTACGCAGTATTTT
TRBV7-9,TRBJ2-3,NA,NA,CASSSTGFVSTDTQYF,TGTGCCAGCAGCTCCACAGGTTTTGTGAGCACAGATACGCAGTATTTT
TRBV29-1,TRBJ2-1,TRBD2,NA,CSVDTGGGNEQFF,TGCAGCGTTGACACGGGAGGGGGCAATGAGCAGTTCTTC
TRBV27,TRBJ1-2,TRBD1,NA,CASGRGQVNPNYGYTF,TGTGCCAGCGGCAGGGGACAGGTGAACCCTAACTATGGCTACACCTTC
TRBV19,TRBJ2-7,NA,NA,CASSIATDASYEQYF,TGTGCCAGTAGTATAGCGACAGACGCCTCCTACGAGCAGTACTTC
TRBV27,TRBJ2-7,NA,NA,CASSFGRGPYEQYF,TGTGCCAGCAGTTTTGGACGAGGCCCCTACGAGCAGTACTTC
TRBV28,TRBJ2-1,TRBD1,once,CASRMDRPYNEQFF,TGTGCCAGCAGGATGGACAGGCCGTACAATGAGCAGTTCTTC
TRBV7-8,TRBJ1-1,NA,once,CASTPRFDRTEAFF,TGTGCCAGCACTCCCCGTTTTGATAGGACTGAAGCTTTCTTT
TRBV9,TRBJ2-3,TRBD1,NA,CASSVTGSVGTDTQYF,TGTGCCAGCAGCGTGACAGGGAGTGTGGGCACAGATACGCAGTATTTT
TRBV2,TRBJ2-3,NA,NA,CASRTPDGTDTQYF,TGTGCCAGCAGGACGCCAGACGGTACAGATACGCAGTATTTT
TRBV10-3,TRBJ1-2,NA,NA,CAISQSRESNYGYTF,TGTGCCATCAGTCAAAGTCGGGAATCTAACTATGGCTACACCTTC
TRBV29-1,TRBJ1-2,TRBD1,NA,CSAAWDRARGYTF,TGCAGCGCCGCGTGGGACAGGGCGCGTGGCTACACCTTC
TRBV11-3,TRBJ2-2,TRBD2,NA,CASSLGGLVTGELFF,TGTGCCAGCAGCTTAGGGGGACTAGTTACCGGGGAGCTGTTTTTT